This TCR beta chain was obtained from a study of shared T cell receptors in the human thymus. In germline, CDR1 is SGDLS, CDR2 YYNGEE. CDR3 size: 15 residues. V was pared by 0 bases and J by 4 bases, with 11 bases between. Measured with immunoSEQ multiplex PCR; TCRdb has only the in-frame clones, and not every one. This table has about 380,000 clones, 85% to 95% appearing once. This receptor was taken from a human donor. The gene calls are TRBV9 and TRBJ2-1; either TRBD1 or TRBD2 may fit D (5 bases each). The specimen was thymocytes. The CDR3: CASSVAGLTYNEQFF. The CDR3 nucleotides read TGTGCCAGCAGCGTAGCGGGGCTTACATACAATGAGCAGTTCTTC.